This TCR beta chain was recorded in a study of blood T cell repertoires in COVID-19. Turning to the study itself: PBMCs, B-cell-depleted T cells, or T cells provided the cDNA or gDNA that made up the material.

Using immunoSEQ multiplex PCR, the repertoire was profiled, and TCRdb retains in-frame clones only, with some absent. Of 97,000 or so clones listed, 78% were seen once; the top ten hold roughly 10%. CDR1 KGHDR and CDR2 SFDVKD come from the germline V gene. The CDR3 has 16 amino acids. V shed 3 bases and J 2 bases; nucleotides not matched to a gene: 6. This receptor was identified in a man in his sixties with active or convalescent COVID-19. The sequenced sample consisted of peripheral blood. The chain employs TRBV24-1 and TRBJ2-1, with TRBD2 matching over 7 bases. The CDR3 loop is CATSDRLADPYNEQFF. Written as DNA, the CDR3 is TGTGCCACCAGTGATCGGCTAGCGGATCCCTACAATGAGCAGTTCTTC.